The present TCR beta chain was sequenced within a study of graft-versus-host responses after intestinal transplantation. The protocol was immunoSEQ multiplex PCR, while the TCRdb copy is restricted to in-frame clones and leaves out a portion. The sample includes more than 12,000 clones, more than 90% seen only once; the top ten take 0.55% to 0.85%. Germline CDR1 and CDR2: LNHNV and YYDKDF (reference sequence). The CDR3 sequence is 13 residues long. The germline V and J ends were trimmed by 1 base and 2 bases, with 5 bases remaining between them. This rearrangement joins TRBV15 to TRBJ1-1, with D unresolved. The sample was PBMCs, taken 9 days after transplant. This TCR derives from a human patient who received an intestinal transplant, so some T cells may come from the graft donor. The CDR3 sequence is CATSRGANTEAFF. The CDR3 bases are TGTGCCACCAGCAGAGGGGCCAACACTGAAGCTTTCTTT.